Detailed here is one T cell receptor (beta chain). Reanalyzing the 5' RACE reads, TCRdb keeps one entry per CDR3 protein, without DNA. Seen in this sample are around 380,000 distinct CDR3 sequences; the ten most common clones hold approximately 2.3%. This entry comes from a study of monozygotic twins with inflammatory bowel disease. CDR3 size: 14 residues. Germline CDR1 is DFQATT and CDR2 is SNEGSKA (reference sequence). The sample consisted of blood. This TCR derives from a human donor with ulcerative colitis or Crohn's disease, or a healthy co-twin of an affected twin (not recorded which). The chain is built from TRBV20-1 and TRBJ2-2; no DNA is available, so the TRBD1 call from TCRdb remains unchecked. This CDR3 reads CSASKGANTGELFF.